Listed here is a single T cell receptor beta chain. Antigen: not known. A read error may explain this, as a much larger clone is one base away. The time point was: longitudinal time-point 3. Trimming took off 7 bases at V and 8 bases at J, with 23 bases between the two ends. This CDR3 spans 15 amino acids. Germline values: CDR1 MDHEN, CDR2 SYDVKM. The data derive from a study of neurological immune-mediated disorders. Synthesis of cDNA was performed by 5'RACE using 10-nucleotide random UMIs. Each CDR3 protein is one row after TCRdb ran MiXCR on the 5' RACE reads. The data show about 45,000 distinct CDR3 sequences, roughly 13% seen once. Study observations and caveats: None of the CDR3 amino acid sequences of expanded clones were shared across subjects, and this suggested private repertoires in all groups. Falling below healthy controls, multiple sclerosis showed the least TCR clonal expansion, while HTLV-1-associated myelopathy showed the most.

The chain joins TRBV28 to TRBJ2-5; a weak D match, TRBD2 (6 bases). The TCR sequence derives from a man in his thirties or forties in good health. The sequencing input was PBMCs. The CDR3 sequence: CASTLGVSTGDTQYF. The CDR3 nucleotides are TGTGCCAGCACACTTGGGGTCAGTACGGGGGATACCCAGTACTTC.